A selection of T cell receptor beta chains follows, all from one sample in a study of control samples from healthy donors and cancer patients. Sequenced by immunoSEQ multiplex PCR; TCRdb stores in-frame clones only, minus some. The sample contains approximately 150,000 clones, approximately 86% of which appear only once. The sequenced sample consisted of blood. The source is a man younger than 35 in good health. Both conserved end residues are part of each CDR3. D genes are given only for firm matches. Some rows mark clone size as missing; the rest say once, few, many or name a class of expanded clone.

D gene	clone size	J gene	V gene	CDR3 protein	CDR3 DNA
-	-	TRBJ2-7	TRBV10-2	CASSESYGGGGSYEQYF	TGCGCCAGCAGTGAGTCCTATGGCGGGGGCGGCTCCTACGAGCAGTACTTC
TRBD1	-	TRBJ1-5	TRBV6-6	CASSWGQGADQPQHF	TGTGCCAGCAGTTGGGGACAGGGGGCCGATCAGCCCCAGCATTTT
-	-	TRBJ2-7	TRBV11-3	CASSIGSGTGSYEQYF	TGTGCCAGCAGCATCGGATCCGGGACGGGCTCCTACGAGCAGTACTTC
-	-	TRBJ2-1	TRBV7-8	CASSLGPSAGHEQFF	TGTGCCAGCAGCTTAGGCCCTAGCGCGGGCCATGAGCAGTTCTTC
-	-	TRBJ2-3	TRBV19	CASSIGVADTQYF	TGTGCCAGTAGTATTGGCGTGGCGGATACGCAGTATTTT
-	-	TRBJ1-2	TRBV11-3	CASSQTGSYGYTF	TGTGCCAGCAGCCAGACAGGCTCCTATGGCTACACCTTC
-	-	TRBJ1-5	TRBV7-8	CASSLFGGGSNQPQHF	TGTGCCAGCAGCTTATTCGGTGGGGGGAGCAATCAGCCCCAGCATTTT
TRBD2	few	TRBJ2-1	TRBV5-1	CASSQLAGYNEQFF	TGCGCCAGCAGCCAACTAGCGGGGTACAATGAGCAGTTCTTC
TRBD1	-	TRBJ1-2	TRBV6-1	CASSGATGFGPRSSYTF	TGTGCCAGCAGTGGGGCGACAGGGTTCGGGCCCCGTTCGAGCTACACCTTC
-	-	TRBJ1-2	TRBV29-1	CSVEWQDYGYTF	TGCAGCGTCGAGTGGCAGGACTATGGCTACACCTTC
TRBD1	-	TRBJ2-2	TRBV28	CASSLLGGAGTGELFF	TGTGCCAGCAGTTTATTAGGGGGCGCGGGCACCGGGGAGCTGTTTTTT
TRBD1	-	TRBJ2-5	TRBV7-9	CASSPTGGRETQYF	TGTGCCAGCAGCCCGACAGGGGGACGGGAGACCCAGTACTTC